A selection of T cell receptor beta chains follows, all from one sample in a study of T-cell memory formation after mild COVID-19. MiXCR was run by TCRdb on the 5' RACE reads, yielding one entry per CDR3 protein. The sample holds 410,000 or so distinct CDR3 sequences, 23% seen once. Sequencing was carried out using PBMCs or a T cell subset sorted from them (not recorded which). These receptors were obtained from an adult woman who had mild COVID-19 (a few samples of this study predate the infection). Cell type and time point are not known. Both conserved end residues are trimmed from each CDR3. The order of the fields is V gene, J gene, CDR3 protein.

TRBV5-1	TRBJ1-2	ASSLEARYGYT
TRBV19	TRBJ2-7	ASSGQGIYEQY
TRBV6-2/TRBV6-3	TRBJ2-1	ASRSTSGGPPNEQF
TRBV4-3	TRBJ2-1	ASSQERNGAQREQF
TRBV24-1	TRBJ2-5	ATSDPRGETQY
TRBV6-6	TRBJ2-1	ASSKPSGAGRGNEQF
TRBV6-1	TRBJ1-1	ASSGKGGTEAF
TRBV6-6	TRBJ2-7	ASSSVDFPKSYEQY
TRBV7-2	TRBJ2-1	ASAGYEQF
TRBV7-9	TRBJ2-5	ASSSPMGQGKETQY
TRBV12-3/TRBV12-4	TRBJ2-3	ASSLGSPGSTDTQY
TRBV7-8	TRBJ2-1	ASSFRAQDNEQF
TRBV7-2	TRBJ2-7	ASSFYTHRDRGNEQY
TRBV5-1	TRBJ2-3	ASSLESVTDTQY
TRBV7-9	TRBJ1-4	ASTRGSTNEKLF
TRBV6-2/TRBV6-3	TRBJ1-2	ASTHVGSSGYA
TRBV9	TRBJ1-4	ASSEGATNEKLF
TRBV24-1	TRBJ2-6	ATSDTGTGANVLT
TRBV11-2	TRBJ2-1	ASSLEGEPGTGMYNEQF
TRBV6-2/TRBV6-3	TRBJ2-7	ASSYSLREDYEQY
TRBV7-9	TRBJ1-6	ASGGQGGSPLH
TRBV4-1	TRBJ1-4	ASSQGGEKLF
TRBV2	TRBJ2-5	ASSDPAGAGETQY
TRBV6-2/TRBV6-3	TRBJ2-2	ASVAGLTGELF
TRBV4-2	TRBJ1-1	ASSQDLTLTEAF
TRBV5-1	TRBJ1-1	ASSPVGDRGKAF
TRBV5-1	TRBJ2-7	ASSLVSGGSYEQY
TRBV21-1	TRBJ2-7	ASSNRGTSGAYEQY
TRBV2	TRBJ1-5	ASSAGGGNQPQH
TRBV6-5	TRBJ1-1	ASRPGQGVYTEAF
TRBV30	TRBJ2-7	AWSYSTYEQY
TRBV20-1	TRBJ1-6	SARGRQGGNSPLH
TRBV6-5	TRBJ2-3	ASSYSPKDDVSTDTQY
TRBV7-6	TRBJ1-1	ASSLGTFNTEAF
TRBV2	TRBJ1-5	ASSDRRGGNQPQH
TRBV6-5	TRBJ2-1	ASRHDSGGPSNEQF
TRBV20-1	TRBJ1-5	SAKQGGQPQH